The clone carrying this T cell receptor beta chain has more than one count but fewer than ten. Its antigen is undetermined. The sample is drawn from a study of beta chain features in type 1 diabetes. General study results and limits: There was a moderate but significant shortening of TCRB CDR3s in all four CD4+ subsets of Type 1 diabetes patients.

The germline gives CDR1 MNHNS, CDR2 SASEGT. The V and J ends lost 5 bases and 2 bases, in that order; junction bases with no gene match: 6. The CDR3 extends over 15 amino acids. The study reverse transcribed the entire isolated RNA, so it sequenced expressed TCRB transcripts. TCRdb keeps only in-frame clones here, not all; method: immunoSEQ multiplex PCR. Found here are hundreds of thousands of clones, roughly 13% of them singletons; the top ten hold 0.02% to 0.025%. The origin of this receptor is a man aged 18 to 29 with type 1 diabetes. The V gene is TRBV6-1, the J gene TRBJ2-1; 7 bases agree with TRBD2. Sequencing was performed on naive CD4+ T cells from blood. In DNA form, the CDR3 reads TGTGCCAGCAGTCCATGGGAGGGTCCCTACAATGAGCAGTTCTTC. It yields the protein CASSPWEGPYNEQFF.